The 28 T cell receptor beta chains below all came from one sample that was sequenced in a study of beta chain features in type 1 diabetes. Study-wide points: Moderate yet significant TCRB CDR3 shortening was seen in Type 1 diabetes patients in all four CD4+ subsets.

The authors reverse transcribed all of the isolated RNA, so sequencing captured expressed TCRB transcripts. Assay: immunoSEQ multiplex PCR; the TCRdb copy retains only in-frame clones and omits some. The data contain a few hundred thousand clones, approximately 10% of them singletons. Which antigens these TCRs recognize remains unknown. Material: naive CD4+ T cells from blood. Receptors were obtained from a man between 25 and 39 years old with type 1 diabetes.

This clone was seen a few times. Other nucleotide sequences from this sample produce the same CDR3. CDR3 sequence: CAWSVQGETQYF. CDR3 nucleotide sequence: TGTGCCTGGAGTGTCCAGGGGGAGACCCAGTACTTC. The chain combines TRBV30 with TRBJ2-5, with D possibly being TRBD1 (6 bases). In germline, CDR1 is GTSNPN, CDR2 SVGIG (reference sequence). The CDR3 runs to 12 residues. The V and J ends lost 0 bases and 5 bases respectively, with 7 bases between them. Complete variable domain (other parts from reference TRBV30 and TRBJ2-5): SQTIHQWPATLVQPVGSPLSLECTVEGTSNPNLYWYRQAAGRGLQLLFYSVGIGQISSEVPQNLSASRPQDRQFILSSKKLLLSDSGFYLCAWSVQGETQYFGPGTRLLVL.

V and J are TRBV15 and TRBJ1-2, with D maybe TRBD1 (6 bases). Trimming cost V 2 bases and J 3 bases, with 22 bases left between them. Looked up from germline, CDR1 is LNHNV and CDR2 is YYDKDF (reference sequence). This CDR3 contains 18 residues. The chain's CDR3 is CATSRPPGRAGEDYGYTF. The CDR3 DNA reads as TGTGCCACCAGCAGACCCCCGGGTCGGGCAGGGGAAGACTATGGCTACACCTTC.

The chain is built from TRBV7-3 and TRBJ2-1, with D perhaps matching TRBD1 (5 bases). CDR3 length equals 14 residues. Germline CDR1 SGHTA, CDR2 FQGTGA. V gave up 3 bases and J gave up 4 bases, with 10 bases separating them. CDR3 amino acids: CASSFTTDYNEQFF. For the CDR3, the DNA is TGTGCCAGCAGCTTCACGACAGATTACAATGAGCAGTTCTTC.

This chain connects TRBV19 to TRBJ2-5; a possible D gene is TRBD2 (6 bases). The CDR3 has 12 residues. Germline values: CDR1 LNHDA, CDR2 SQIVND (reference sequence). The germline V and J ends were trimmed by 6 bases and 10 bases, with 15 bases remaining between them. As DNA, the CDR3 is TGTGCCAGTAGGACACCGCCCGGGAGCCAGTACTTC. Its translation: CASRTPPGSQYF.

This chain joins TRBV11-2 and TRBJ1-6; D uncertain. V lost 5 bases and J lost 7, with 18 bases in between. The CDR3 runs 16 residues. The V gene's germline CDR1 is SGHAT and CDR2 FQNNGV. CDR3: CASSLTEGLKNSPLHF. CDR3 DNA sequence: TGTGCCAGCAGCCTAACGGAGGGTTTGAAGAATTCACCCCTCCACTTT.

The V gene is TRBV28, the J gene TRBJ1-1; D gene unclear. Trimming took 7 bases from V and 6 from J, leaving 9 bases between them. CDR1 is MDHEN and CDR2 is SYDVKM in the germline V gene. The CDR3 spans 11 residues. For the CDR3, the DNA is TGTGCCAGCAAAAGGAGGTCTGAAGCTTTCTTT. Protein sequence: CASKRRSEAFF. Full variable domain (remainder filled in from reference TRBV28 and TRBJ1-1): DVKVTQSSRYLVKRTGEKVFLECVQDMDHENMFWYRQDPGLGLRLIYFSYDVKMKEKGDIPEGYSVSREKKERFSLILESASTNQTSMYLCASKRRSEAFFGQGTRLTVV.

This clone showed up just a few times. The V call is TRBV9, the J call TRBJ2-3, with 7 bases lining up with TRBD2. Germline loops: CDR1 SGDLS, CDR2 YYNGEE. J was trimmed by 4 bases and V by 3 bases; bases with no gene match: 5. The CDR3 loop spans 14 amino acids. The CDR3: CASSDKRGADTQYF. In DNA, the CDR3 is TGTGCCAGCAGCGACAAGCGGGGAGCAGATACGCAGTATTTT.

The genes are TRBV28 and TRBJ2-1, with a possible D match to TRBD1 (6 bases). CDR3 length: 16 amino acids. Germline CDR1 and CDR2: MDHEN and SYDVKM. Trimming removed 5 bases from V and 1 base from J, with 15 bases in between. The CDR3 DNA reads as TGTGCCAGCAGTCCTGCGGACAGCTCTTCCTACAATGAGCAGTTCTTC. Protein: CASSPADSSSYNEQFF.

The chain uses TRBV18 and TRBJ1-2; the D is unclear. V gave up 4 bases and J gave up 3 bases, with 12 bases separating them. Germline V CDR1 and CDR2: KGHSH, LQKENI. This CDR3 is 14 amino acids long. CDR3 residues: CASSQDWRDYGYTF. CDR3 nucleotides: TGTGCCAGCTCACAGGACTGGCGGGACTATGGCTACACCTTC.

This clone turned up a few times. The CDR3 coding sequence is TGTGCCAGCCGTCCCGAGGGAGCCCTGAATTCACCCCTCCACTTT. It encodes CASRPEGALNSPLHF. The chain is built from TRBV6-5 and TRBJ1-6, with D hard to call. The CDR3 has 15 amino acids. Trimming stripped 8 bases from V and 7 bases from J, with 18 bases between. Germline V gene data show CDR1 as MNHEY and CDR2 as SVGAGI.

This clone was counted only a few times. V is TRBV18 and J is TRBJ1-6; 8 positions agree with TRBD1. The ends lost 5 bases at V and 4 bases at J; junction bases unmatched: 4. CDR1 is KGHSH, CDR2 LQKENI, per germline. The CDR3 is 15 residues long. The CDR3 nucleotides read TGTGCCAGCTCATCGGGACAGGTTTATAATTCACCCCTCCACTTT. This gives the protein CASSSGQVYNSPLHF.

This clone has just a few counts. V usage is TRBV7-9 and J usage is TRBJ1-5; D gene ambiguous. The germline V gene has CDR1 SEHNR and CDR2 FQNEAQ (reference sequence). Trimming removed 2 bases at V and 3 bases at J, with 8 bases between. The length of the CDR3 is 14 residues. CDR3: CASSLPGFNQPQHF. The CDR3 nucleotides read TGTGCCAGCAGCTTACCAGGTTTCAATCAGCCCCAGCATTTT.

This clone has only a few counts. CDR3 sequence reads: CASTLGGRGAGELFF. The CDR3 DNA reads as TGTGCCAGCACCCTCGGGGGGCGAGGTGCCGGGGAGCTGTTTTTT. V is TRBV9 and J is TRBJ2-2; possibly TRBD2 for D (7 bases). This CDR3 is built from 15 residues. The germline gives CDR1 SGDLS, CDR2 YYNGEE. The V and J ends lost 6 bases and 6 bases respectively, with 18 bases between them. Looking up the rest from reference TRBV9 and TRBJ2-2 gives the full variable domain: DSGVTQTPKHLITATGQRVTLRCSPRSGDLSVYWYQQSLDQGLQFLIQYYNGEERAKGNILERFSAQQFPDLHSELNLSSLELGDSALYFCASTLGGRGAGELFFGEGSRLTVL.

The rearrangement joins TRBV7-2 to TRBJ2-6, with 7 nucleotides matching TRBD1. Per the germline V gene, CDR1 is SGHTA and CDR2 is FQGNSA. The CDR3 sequence is 19 residues long. V was pared by 11 bases and J by 0 bases, with 19 bases of the junction left unmatched. The CDR3 DNA reads TGTGCCGGCACTATCTCCCAGACAGGGCTAAGCTCTGGGGCCAACGTCCTGACTTTC. This sequence encodes CAGTISQTGLSSGANVLTF.

V is TRBV30 and J is TRBJ2-4; D is uncertain. Trimming stripped 1 base from V and 0 bases from J, with 4 bases between. This CDR3 has 13 amino acids. Germline V gene lookup returns CDR1 GTSNPN and CDR2 SVGIG (reference sequence). The CDR3 here is CAWSALAKNIQYF. The CDR3 DNA is TGTGCCTGGAGTGCCCTAGCCAAAAACATTCAGTACTTC.

This clone was detected only a few times. The chain combines TRBV6-6 with TRBJ2-7; no clear D gene. The CDR3 loop spans 12 amino acids. Trimming cost V 5 bases and J 4 bases, with 9 bases left between them. Germline CDR1 MNHNY, CDR2 SVGAGI (reference sequence). The CDR3 DNA reads TGTGCCAGCAGTACGGTAACTTACGAGCAGTACTTC. Protein: CASSTVTYEQYF.

This clone was counted only a few times. The J gene is TRBJ2-3, the V gene TRBV5-1, with D perhaps TRBD2 (5 bases). V lost 6 bases to trimming and J lost 2 bases, with 13 bases between them. The length of the CDR3 is 14 residues. CDR1 and CDR2 from the germline V gene are SGHRS and YFSETQ. As DNA, the CDR3 is TGCGCCAGCAAACCCCCTAGCCCCACAGATACGCAGTATTTT. Amino acids: CASKPPSPTDTQYF.

This clone was detected only a few times. J is TRBJ2-1 and V is TRBV5-1; maybe TRBD2 (5 bases). Trimming stripped 3 bases from V and 5 bases from J, with 12 bases between. Per germline, CDR1 SGHRS and CDR2 YFSETQ. The CDR3 has 14 residues. In DNA form, the CDR3 reads TGCGCCAGCAGCTCGGGGTTTAGAGACAATGAGCAGTTCTTC. Amino acids: CASSSGFRDNEQFF.

The chain has TRBV7-2 and TRBJ2-6; the match to TRBD1 covers 8 bases. Germline V gives CDR1 SGHTA, CDR2 FQGNSA. V shed 7 bases, J shed 2 bases, and the junction held 10 bases outside the gene matches. This CDR3 spans 17 amino acids. This chain's CDR3 is CASIPGQGKAGANVLTF. The CDR3 bases are TGTGCCAGCATCCCAGGACAGGGAAAGGCTGGGGCCAACGTCCTGACTTTC. The variable domain in full, completed from reference TRBV7-2 and TRBJ2-6, reads GAGVSQSPSNKVTEKGKDVELRCDPISGHTALYWYRQSLGQGLEFLIYFQGNSAPDKSGLPSDRFSAERTGGSVSTLTIQRTQQEDSAVYLCASIPGQGKAGANVLTFGAGSRLTVL.

V is TRBV5-1 and J is TRBJ1-4, with 9 bases aligning to TRBD1. The germline gives CDR1 SGHRS, CDR2 YFSETQ. J gave up 6 bases and V 4 bases, and 7 bases lay outside the gene matches. The CDR3 has 15 amino acids. The DNA of the CDR3 is TGCGCCAGCAGCCAAACAGGGGGCGTCGATGAAAAACTGTTTTTT. Translation: CASSQTGGVDEKLFF.

This chain links TRBV19 with TRBJ2-1; possible D gene TRBD1, 5 bases. Germline lookup yields CDR1 LNHDA and CDR2 SQIVND (reference sequence). V was clipped by 3 bases and J by 2 bases, with 14 bases between them. The CDR3 covers 16 residues. The DNA for the CDR3 is TGTGCCAGTAGTATCCCCGGCAGGGTCACCTACAATGAGCAGTTCTTC. Translated, it gives CASSIPGRVTYNEQFF.

This clone was picked up a small number of times. The rearrangement joins TRBV6-5 to TRBJ1-1; 7 nucleotides match TRBD1. CDR1 and CDR2 from the germline V gene are MNHEY and SVGAGI. This CDR3 is 14 amino acids long. V trimming: 6 bases; J trimming: 2 bases; junction bases outside the gene matches: 6. This CDR3 is CASRRGTANTEAFF. The CDR3 bases are TGTGCCAGCAGGAGGGGGACAGCAAACACTGAAGCTTTCTTT.

This chain links TRBV7-9 with TRBJ1-4, with a tentative D call TRBD1 (5 bases). CDR3 length: 14 amino acids. V lost 3 bases to trimming and J lost 8 bases, with 13 bases between them. CDR1 and CDR2 (germline): SEHNR, FQNEAQ (reference sequence). The CDR3 DNA follows: TGTGCCAGCAGCTTGGGGGACGGAGGGGAAAAACTGTTTTTT. It encodes CASSLGDGGEKLFF.

The CDR3 DNA reads as TGTGCCAGCAGCTTCGGGACGGCGGGGGGGTACAATGAGCAGTTCTTC. Translation: CASSFGTAGGYNEQFF. V usage is TRBV5-6 and J usage is TRBJ2-1; 9 positions match TRBD2. Germline loops: CDR1 SGHDT, CDR2 YYEEEE. The trim removed 2 bases at V and 4 bases at J, leaving 7 bases unmatched. This CDR3 has 16 amino acids. Using reference TRBV5-6 and TRBJ2-1 for the parts outside the CDR3, the full variable domain is DAGVTQSPTHLIKTRGQQVTLRCSPKSGHDTVSWYQQALGQGPQFIFQYYEEEERQRGNFPDRFSGHQFPNYSSELNVNALLLGDSALYLCASSFGTAGGYNEQFFGPGTRLTVL.

The chain links TRBV23-1 to TRBJ1-1; possibly TRBD1 for D (5 bases). Being an ORF, TRBV23-1 has a function that is uncertain. V gave up 3 bases and J gave up 5 bases, with 13 bases separating them. The CDR3 sequence is 14 residues long. The CDR3 DNA follows: TGCGCCAGCAGTCATTGCAGGGTAGAGACTGAAGCTTTCTTT. Protein sequence: CASSHCRVETEAFF.

This clone was counted only a few times. The gene calls are TRBV7-9 and TRBJ1-5; D uncertain. V was clipped by 5 bases and J by 5 bases, with 13 bases between them. The germline CDR1 and CDR2 sequences are SEHNR and FQNEAQ (reference sequence). The CDR3 spans 14 residues. The DNA for the CDR3 is TGTGCCAGCAGCCCGGGGTTTGGGGATCAGCCCCAGCATTTT. Translated, it gives CASSPGFGDQPQHF.

The rearrangement joins TRBV4-1 to TRBJ1-6, with a weak D call TRBD1 (5 bases). V lost 4 bases and J 4 bases, leaving 8 bases between the germline ends. The CDR3 sequence is 14 residues long. From germline, CDR1 is MGHRA and CDR2 YSYEKL. CDR3 bases: TGCGCCAGCAGCCTTGGGGGGTATAATTCACCCCTCCACTTT. Its translation: CASSLGGYNSPLHF.

The chain is built from TRBV7-3 and TRBJ2-1, with 12 nucleotides matching TRBD2. Germline trimming cut 5 bases from V and 6 bases from J; bases unmatched to any gene: 5. Germline assignment: CDR1 SGHTA and CDR2 FQGTGA. This CDR3 is built from 15 residues. Written as DNA, the CDR3 is TGTGCCAGCAGCCTCCTAGCGGGGGGGAGCAATGAGCAGTTCTTC. This codes for CASSLLAGGSNEQFF.